Ten or more counts support the clone carrying this T cell receptor (beta chain). The antigen is not known. The length of the CDR3 is 14 residues. Trimming took 5 bases from V and 2 from J, leaving 13 bases between them. The germline CDR1 and CDR2 sequences are SGHVS and FQNEAQ. Sample time point: persistent/refractory GD, antithyroid drugs over 5 years with positive TRAb. Following extraction of RNA from PBMCs, that RNA was used to make the TCR library. An endocrinology department in Xi'an, China, supplied the patients. Through Arm-PCR of CDR3 regions and iRepertoire HTBI primers, TCR beta libraries were built. TCRdb processed the multiplex PCR reads anew with MiXCR; each CDR3 protein has one entry. The sample consists of 300,000 or so distinct CDR3 sequences, about 19% of them appearing once. This specimen belongs to a study of regulatory T cells in long-lasting Graves disease. The study, taken as a whole, reports: The study found lower TCR diversity in persistent Graves' patients than in newly diagnosed ones.

The source is a female donor with Graves disease. The chain recombines TRBV7-8 with TRBJ2-7; D possibly matches TRBD1 or TRBD2 (5 bases each). Here the sequenced sample was peripheral blood mononuclear cells (PBMCs), taken when the disease was refractory, from a patient treated with antithyroid drugs. CDR3 loop: CASSPGRLTYEQYF. As DNA, the CDR3 is TGTGCCAGCAGCCCGGGGCGACTTACCTACGAGCAGTACTTC.